These 14 T cell receptor beta chains share one sample of origin, sequenced in a study of blood T cell repertoires in COVID-19. Generated by immunoSEQ multiplex PCR, the TCRdb table keeps only in-frame clones and is missing some. The data show 8,500 to 10,000 clones, around 84% seen once. The material sequenced was peripheral blood. These receptors originate from a human donor in a cohort sampled during active COVID-19.

The chain carries TRBV7-8 and TRBJ2-3; D uncertain. Germline loops: CDR1 SGHVS, CDR2 FQNEAQ. CDR3 length: 13 amino acids. Between the trimmed V and J ends, which lost 5 bases and 6 bases, there was a span of 12 bases. CDR3 protein: CASSPSSSDTQYF. In nucleotides, the CDR3 is TGTGCCAGCAGCCCCTCTTCGTCTGATACGCAGTATTTT.

The V call is TRBV7-8, the J call TRBJ1-4, with 8 bases matching TRBD1. The V segment lost 1 base and the J segment 2 bases; nucleotides outside the gene matches: 3. Germline V gene data show CDR1 as SGHVS and CDR2 as FQNEAQ. The CDR3 has 16 residues. This chain's CDR3 is CASSLVSGGTNEKLFF. CDR3 nucleotide sequence: TGTGCCAGCAGCTTAGTATCAGGGGGCACTAATGAAAAACTGTTTTTT.

The chain links TRBV27 to TRBJ1-3; TRBD1 agrees at 8 bases. This CDR3 has 16 amino acids. V trimming: 5 bases; J trimming: 4 bases; junction bases outside the gene matches: 10. The germline V gene has CDR1 MNHEY and CDR2 SMNVEV (reference sequence). The CDR3 here is CASSPTPDRVGNTIYF. In DNA form, the CDR3 reads TGTGCCAGCAGTCCCACCCCGGACAGGGTCGGAAACACCATATATTTT.

The chain links TRBV27 to TRBJ2-7; D is ambiguous. V was pared by 10 bases and J by 3 bases, with 4 bases between. This CDR3 has 9 amino acids. Germline loops: CDR1 MNHEY, CDR2 SMNVEV (reference sequence). CDR3 nucleotides: TGTGCCACCCGCTACGAGCAGTACTTC. This encodes CATRYEQYF.

This rearrangement joins TRBV9 to TRBJ2-2; unclear D gene. Trimming removed 4 bases at V and 3 bases at J, with 10 bases between. Germline CDR1 and CDR2: SGDLS and YYNGEE. The CDR3 extends over 14 amino acids. CDR3 DNA sequence: TGTGCCAGCAGCCTCACAGATTACACCGGGGAGCTGTTTTTT. As protein: CASSLTDYTGELFF.

The chain joins TRBV30 to TRBJ1-3, with D tentatively TRBD1 (5 bases). The CDR3 sequence is 13 residues long. Germline V gene data show CDR1 as GTSNPN and CDR2 as SVGIG (reference sequence). V was trimmed by 5 bases and J by 2 bases, leaving 10 bases between them. The CDR3, as DNA: TGTGCCTGGGATCAGGGTCCTGGAAACACCATATATTTT. This codes for CAWDQGPGNTIYF.

The CDR3 spells CASSPPPGGVSYEQYF. DNA for the CDR3: TGTGCCAGCAGCCCACCCCCGGGAGGCGTCTCCTACGAGCAGTACTTC. This chain connects TRBV7-2 to TRBJ2-7, with 7 positions matching TRBD2. The germline V gene has CDR1 SGHTA and CDR2 FQGNSA. The trim removed 5 bases at V and 0 bases at J, leaving 10 bases unmatched. This CDR3 has 16 amino acids.

V and J are TRBV6-2 or TRBV6-3 and TRBJ2-2; 14 bases match TRBD2. This CDR3 spans 18 amino acids. Germline V lookup: CDR1 MNHEY, CDR2 SVGEGT. J gave up 0 bases and V 2 bases, and 2 bases lay outside the gene matches. The CDR3 reads CASSYLGLAGANTGELFF. The DNA for the CDR3 is TGTGCCAGCAGTTACCTGGGACTAGCGGGGGCGAACACCGGGGAGCTGTTTTTT.

The CDR3, as DNA: TGCGCCAGCAGCCAGAACCGGGCGGGGGGAGAGACCCAGTACTTC. Amino acids: CASSQNRAGGETQYF. The chain joins TRBV4-3 to TRBJ2-5; 8 positions agree with TRBD2. Germline trimming cut 3 bases from V and 4 bases from J; bases unmatched to any gene: 7. The germline CDR1 and CDR2 sequences are LGHNA and YSLEER. This CDR3 contains 15 residues.

The V call is TRBV7-9, the J call TRBJ2-2; 7 positions match TRBD1. This CDR3 is 14 amino acids long. After removal of 1 base from V and 6 bases from J, the junction contained 2 bases not matched to a gene. Per the germline V gene, CDR1 is SEHNR and CDR2 is FQNEAQ (reference sequence). This CDR3 is CASSLVQGAGELFF. The CDR3 nucleotides are TGTGCCAGCAGCTTAGTTCAGGGGGCCGGGGAGCTGTTTTTT.

V and J are TRBV5-6 and TRBJ2-5; D may be TRBD1 (6 bases). The V end lost 4 bases, the J end lost 1 base, and 11 bases lay between the germline ends. This CDR3 is built from 14 residues. From germline, CDR1 is SGHDT and CDR2 YYEEEE. The CDR3, as DNA: TGTGCCAGCAGCGCAAGGGACACCCAAGAGACCCAGTACTTC. Residues: CASSARDTQETQYF.

The rearrangement links TRBV4-3 to TRBJ2-7; 7 nucleotides align to TRBD2. V shed 0 bases and J 2 bases; nucleotides not matched to a gene: 7. Germline-derived CDR1 and CDR2 are LGHNA and YSLEER. The CDR3 is made up of 16 amino acids. The CDR3 coding sequence is TGCGCCAGCAGCCAAGAGTACCGTGCGGGGGCCTACGAGCAGTACTTC. Translation gives CASSQEYRAGAYEQYF.

The rearrangement joins TRBV9 to TRBJ2-3, with 9 positions matching TRBD1. CDR3 length: 15 amino acids. From germline, CDR1 is SGDLS and CDR2 YYNGEE. V lost 0 bases to trimming and J lost 4 bases; unmatched junction nucleotides: 3. In DNA form, the CDR3 reads TGTGCCAGCAGCGTAGGGGACAGGGTTGCAGATACGCAGTATTTT. Translation: CASSVGDRVADTQYF.

This clone was recorded a few times. Other DNA sequences in this sample translate to the same CDR3. This CDR3 reads CASSPRRGDTGELFF. The CDR3 DNA follows: TGTGCCAGCTCACCACGCAGGGGTGACACCGGGGAGCTGTTTTTT. The V call is TRBV18, the J call TRBJ2-2; tentative D call: TRBD1 (6 bases). CDR3 length: 15 amino acids. The germline CDR1 and CDR2 sequences are KGHSH and LQKENI. The V and J ends lost 1 base and 3 bases respectively, with 9 bases between them.